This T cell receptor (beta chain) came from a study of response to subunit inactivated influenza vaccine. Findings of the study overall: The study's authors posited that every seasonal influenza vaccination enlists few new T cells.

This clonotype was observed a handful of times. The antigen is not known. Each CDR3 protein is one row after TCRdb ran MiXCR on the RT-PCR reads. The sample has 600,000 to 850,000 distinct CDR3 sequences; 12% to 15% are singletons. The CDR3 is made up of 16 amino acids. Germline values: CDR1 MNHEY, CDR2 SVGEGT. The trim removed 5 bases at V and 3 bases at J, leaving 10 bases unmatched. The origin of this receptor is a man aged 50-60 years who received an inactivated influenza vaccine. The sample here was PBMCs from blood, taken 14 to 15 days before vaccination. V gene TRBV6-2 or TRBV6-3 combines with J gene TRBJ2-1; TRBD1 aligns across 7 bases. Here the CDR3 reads CASSPVPGTVYNEQFF. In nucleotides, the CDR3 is TGTGCCAGCAGTCCCGTCCCCGGGACAGTCTACAATGAGCAGTTCTTC.